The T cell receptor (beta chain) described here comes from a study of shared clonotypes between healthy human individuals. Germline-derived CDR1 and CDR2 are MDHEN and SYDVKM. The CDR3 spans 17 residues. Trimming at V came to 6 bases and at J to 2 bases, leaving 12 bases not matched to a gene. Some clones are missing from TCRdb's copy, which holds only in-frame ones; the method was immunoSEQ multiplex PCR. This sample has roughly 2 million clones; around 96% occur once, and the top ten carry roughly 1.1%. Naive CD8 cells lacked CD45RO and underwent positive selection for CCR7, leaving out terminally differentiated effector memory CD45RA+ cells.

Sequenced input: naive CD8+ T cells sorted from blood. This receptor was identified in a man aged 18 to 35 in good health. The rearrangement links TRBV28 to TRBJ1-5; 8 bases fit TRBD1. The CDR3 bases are TGTGCCAGCAGCCTTATTTCCATGACAGGGGGCAATCAGCCCCAGCATTTT. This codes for CASSLISMTGGNQPQHF.